The 6 T cell receptor beta chains below were found in one sample sequenced in a study of blood T cell repertoires in COVID-19 (dated by TCRdb to the early 2020s). Preparation of the library involved the immunoSEQ multiplex PCR assay. The table comes from immuneACCESS by way of TCRdb, which keeps in-frame sequences with V and J called. Part of the clones is missing from these tables; in studies checked, under half for an unresolved V gene and the rest for unknown reasons. This sample comprises over 80,000 clones, 87% of them detected only once. The ten largest make up 15% to 20% of the sample. Material for sequencing was peripheral blood. Source of these receptors: a human donor in a cohort sampled during active COVID-19.

This clone was seen only once. CDR3 loop: CASSYRPTTGTPNTEAFF. In DNA form, the CDR3 reads TGTGCCAGCAGCTACCGACCAACGACAGGGACCCCAAACACTGAAGCTTTCTTT. The rearrangement uses TRBV5-5 and TRBJ1-1; 7 bases are shared with TRBD1. The germline V gene has CDR1 SGHKS and CDR2 YYEKEE (reference sequence). The CDR3 runs to 18 residues. V trimming: 3 bases; J trimming: 2 bases; junction bases outside the gene matches: 16.

The chain links TRBV2 to TRBJ2-3, with 7 bases fitting TRBD2. Germline V gene data show CDR1 as SNHLY and CDR2 as FYNNEI. J was trimmed by 0 bases and V by 8 bases; bases with no gene match: 5. CDR3 length: 14 amino acids. The CDR3 DNA sequence: TGTGCCAGCTCTAGCGGCATAAGCACAGATACGCAGTATTTT. It specifies CASSSGISTDTQYF.

The gene calls are TRBV6-4 and TRBJ2-1; 10 bases are shared with TRBD2. Germline V lookup: CDR1 MRHNA, CDR2 SNTAGT. The CDR3 totals 15 residues. V lost 5 bases to trimming and J lost 5 bases; unmatched junction nucleotides: 6. The CDR3 sequence: CASSRGTSANNEQFF. The CDR3 coding sequence is TGTGCCAGCAGTCGAGGGACTAGCGCCAACAATGAGCAGTTCTTC.

V is TRBV6-1 and J is TRBJ2-2; TRBD1 is a possible D gene (6 bases). CDR3 length: 14 amino acids. CDR1 MNHNS and CDR2 SASEGT come from the germline V gene. V dropped 2 bases and J dropped 5 bases, with 9 bases sitting between them. The CDR3 coding sequence is TGTGCCAGCAGTGAACAGGGGAGTACCGGGGAGCTGTTTTTT. Residues: CASSEQGSTGELFF.

The chain employs TRBV21-1 and TRBJ2-7; no DNA check was done on the table's D call, TRBD2. TRBV21-1 has pseudogene status. The CDR3 totals 19 residues. The CDR3 DNA follows: TGTGCCAGCAGCATGGGGACGGGACTAGCGGGAGGATCGGCCTACGAGCAGTACTTC. This gives the protein CASSMGTGLAGGSAYEQYF.

This CDR3 is CASSLDMTGEYYGYTF. The DNA for the CDR3 is TGTGCCAGCAGCTTAGACATGACAGGGGAATACTATGGCTACACCTTC. The genes are TRBV7-2 and TRBJ1-2; 8 bases match TRBD1. The CDR3 loop spans 16 amino acids. V dropped 1 base and J dropped 3; count of bases not matched to a gene: 7. Germline V gene data show CDR1 as SGHTA and CDR2 as FQGNSA.